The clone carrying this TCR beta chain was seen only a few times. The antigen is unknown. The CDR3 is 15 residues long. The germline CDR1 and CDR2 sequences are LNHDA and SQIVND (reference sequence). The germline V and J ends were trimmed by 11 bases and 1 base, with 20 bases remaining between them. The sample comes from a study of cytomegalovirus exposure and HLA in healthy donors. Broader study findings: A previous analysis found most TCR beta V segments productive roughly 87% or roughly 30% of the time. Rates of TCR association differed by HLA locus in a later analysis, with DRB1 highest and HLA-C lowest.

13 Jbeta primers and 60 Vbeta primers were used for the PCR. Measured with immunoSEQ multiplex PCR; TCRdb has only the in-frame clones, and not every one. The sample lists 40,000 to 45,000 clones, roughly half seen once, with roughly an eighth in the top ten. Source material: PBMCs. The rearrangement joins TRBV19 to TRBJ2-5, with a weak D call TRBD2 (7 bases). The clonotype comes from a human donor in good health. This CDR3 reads CASPRRGGLQETQYF. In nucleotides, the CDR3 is TGTGCCTCGCCAAGGAGGGGGGGCCTCCAAGAGACCCAGTACTTC. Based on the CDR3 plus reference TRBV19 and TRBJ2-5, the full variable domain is DGGITQSPKYLFRKEGQNVTLSCEQNLNHDAMYWYRQDPGQGLRLIYYSQIVNDFQKGDIAEGYSVSREKKESFPLTVTSAQKNPTAFYLCASPRRGGLQETQYFGPGTRLLVL.